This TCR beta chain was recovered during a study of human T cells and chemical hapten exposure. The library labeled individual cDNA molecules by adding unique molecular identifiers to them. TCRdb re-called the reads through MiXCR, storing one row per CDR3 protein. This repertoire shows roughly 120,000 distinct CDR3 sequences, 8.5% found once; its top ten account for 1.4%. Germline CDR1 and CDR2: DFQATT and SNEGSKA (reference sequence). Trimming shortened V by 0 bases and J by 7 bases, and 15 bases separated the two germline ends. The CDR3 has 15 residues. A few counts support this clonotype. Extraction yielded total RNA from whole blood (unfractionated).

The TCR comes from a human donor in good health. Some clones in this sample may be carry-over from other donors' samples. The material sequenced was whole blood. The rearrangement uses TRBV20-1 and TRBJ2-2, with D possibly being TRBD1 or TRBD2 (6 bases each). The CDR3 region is CSAREGGRRGGELFF. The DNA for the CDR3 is TGCAGTGCTAGAGAAGGGGGGCGCCGGGGCGGGGAGCTGTTTTTT.